The TCR beta chain described here comes from a study of liver allograft versus peripheral blood T cells. Across the whole study: Recipients' peripheral blood T cell receptor repertoires were compared with those in transplanted livers. Study-level results: Peripheral blood T cell receptor repertoires reportedly differed from those found within liver allografts.

With 3 bases removed from V and 5 bases from J, the gap between germline ends came to 13 bases. Germline V gene lookup returns CDR1 MNHEY and CDR2 SMNVEV (reference sequence). The CDR3 spans 14 residues. TCRdb used MiXCR to reprocess the reads, holding one entry per CDR3 protein. In the table there are about 6,000 distinct CDR3 sequences, around 16% of which are singletons. This clonotype is labeled medium-sized (0.01 to 0.1%). What it binds is not known. The TCR sequence derives from a human patient who had a liver transplant. Some T cells may be graft donor cells. The chain is built from TRBV27 and TRBJ1-1; weak D call: TRBD1 (6 bases). The CDR3 DNA sequence: TGTGCCAGCAGTTTTGTGGGGGCGCGGACTGAAGCTTTCTTT. Its translation is CASSFVGARTEAFF.